Each of the 21 T cell receptor beta chains below was sequenced from the same sample in a study of breast tumors, draining lymph nodes, adjacent tissues. TCRdb passed the multiplex PCR reads through MiXCR, listing each CDR3 protein once. The sample includes around 43,000 distinct CDR3 sequences, 23% of them seen just once. The sequenced sample was breast tumor tissue. The origin of the receptors is a female donor with breast cancer. Some clones in this sample may be carry-over from other donors' samples.

This clonotype was found many times. This CDR3 is CASSNGRVSYEQYF. DNA for the CDR3: TGTGCCAGCAGTAACGGACGGGTCTCCTACGAGCAGTACTTC. The V and J genes are TRBV6-2 or TRBV6-3 and TRBJ2-7; D is undetermined. From germline, CDR1 is MNHEY and CDR2 SVGEGT. With 5 bases removed from V and 0 bases from J, the gap between germline ends came to 11 bases. The CDR3 is 14 residues long.

This clonotype was counted many times. This chain uses TRBV7-3 with TRBJ2-5; 10 bases match TRBD1. CDR3 length: 16 amino acids. CDR1 and CDR2 (germline): SGHTA, FQGTGA. Unmatched junction bases numbered 4, after V lost 0 bases and J lost 3 bases. The chain's CDR3 is CASSLTHGTGEETQYF. Written as DNA, the CDR3 is TGTGCCAGCAGCTTAACCCACGGGACAGGGGAAGAGACCCAGTACTTC. Full variable domain (rest looked up from reference TRBV7-3 and TRBJ2-5): GAGVSQTPSNKVTEKGKYVELRCDPISGHTALYWYRQSLGQGPEFLIYFQGTGAADDSGLPNDRFFAVRPEGSVSTLKIQRTERGDSAVYLCASSLTHGTGEETQYFGPGTRLLVL.

This clonotype was detected many times. The chain combines TRBV30 with TRBJ1-5; the D gene is possibly TRBD1 (6 bases). Deletions cut 5 bases from V and 2 bases from J, with 19 bases between. The CDR3 sequence is 16 residues long. CDR1 and CDR2 from the germline V gene are GTSNPN and SVGIG (reference sequence). CDR3 bases: TGTGCCTGGGCACCACAGGGATTGGTGGGCAATCAGCCCCAGCATTTT. This translates into CAWAPQGLVGNQPQHF. Looking up the rest from reference TRBV30 and TRBJ1-5 gives the full variable domain: SQTIHQWPATLVQPVGSPLSLECTVEGTSNPNLYWYRQAAGRGLQLLFYSVGIGQISSEVPQNLSASRPQDRQFILSSKKLLLSDSGFYLCAWAPQGLVGNQPQHFGDGTRLSIL.

As to this clonotype: A read error is possible here, since a much larger clone lies one base away. This chain links TRBV12-3 or TRBV12-4 with TRBJ1-2; tentative D call: TRBD1 (6 bases). The CDR3 covers 15 residues. The DNA of the CDR3 is TGTGCCAGCAGTTTGGGGGCAGGCCTCCTATGGGGCTGCACCTTC. The encoded protein is CASSLGAGLLWGCTF.

Notes on this clonotype: One junction end disagrees with the germline gene, perhaps due to a read error. The chain couples TRBV7-9 to TRBJ1-1; 9 bases match TRBD1. CDR1 is SEHNR, CDR2 FQNEAQ, per germline (reference sequence). This CDR3 has 17 amino acids. The DNA of the CDR3 is TGTACCAGCAGCTCCCCGCCCCTTACAGGGGGCTTCACTGAAGCTTTCTTT. Amino acid sequence: CTSSSPPLTGGFTEAFF.

CDR3 DNA: TGTGCCAGCAGCTCCGACACCGTTTCTAACTATGGCTACACCTTC. Amino acid sequence: CASSSDTVSNYGYTF. The rearrangement joins TRBV7-9 to TRBJ1-2; no clear D. The V end lost 4 bases, the J end lost 0 bases, and 12 bases lay between the germline ends. The germline CDR1 and CDR2 sequences are SEHNR and FQNEAQ (reference sequence). The CDR3 sequence is 15 residues long. The variable domain in full, with the rest retrieved from reference TRBV7-9 and TRBJ1-2, is DTGVSQNPRHKITKRGQNVTFRCDPISEHNRLYWYRQTLGQGPEFLTYFQNEAQLEKSRLLSDRFSAERPKGSFSTLEIQRTEQGDSAMYLCASSSDTVSNYGYTFGSGTRLTVV.

This clonotype was counted a few times. The chain carries TRBV7-2 and TRBJ1-5; 9 bases align to TRBD1. This CDR3 contains 14 residues. The ends lost 4 bases at V and 6 bases at J; junction bases unmatched: 4. Germline CDR1 SGHTA, CDR2 FQGNSA. The chain's CDR3 is CASSSGTGFQPQHF. Written as DNA, the CDR3 is TGTGCCAGCAGCTCCGGGACAGGGTTTCAGCCCCAGCATTTT.

This clonotype has at least ten counts. The chain carries TRBV3-1 and TRBJ1-2; no clear D gene. Trimming left V 5 bases short and J 2 bases short, with 12 bases between. This CDR3 comprises 14 residues. Germline values: CDR1 LGHDT, CDR2 YNNKEL (reference sequence). The CDR3: CASSSDDWNYGYTF. The CDR3 nucleotides read TGTGCCAGCAGCTCTGATGACTGGAACTATGGCTACACCTTC. Full variable domain (remainder filled in from reference TRBV3-1 and TRBJ1-2): DTAVSQTPKYLVTQMGNDKSIKCEQNLGHDTMYWYKQDSKKFLKIMFSYNNKELIINETVPNRFSPKSPDKAHLNLHINSLELGDSAVYFCASSSDDWNYGYTFGSGTRLTVV.

This clonotype was detected many times. The V gene is TRBV18, the J gene TRBJ2-7; D might be TRBD1 (5 bases). CDR3 length: 12 amino acids. With 3 bases removed from V and 3 bases from J, the gap between germline ends came to 6 bases. Looked up from germline, CDR1 is KGHSH and CDR2 is LQKENI. The CDR3 is CASSPDIYEQYF. In nucleotides, the CDR3 is TGTGCCAGCTCACCGGACATCTACGAGCAGTACTTC. The entire variable domain, with the rest obtained from reference TRBV18 and TRBJ2-7, is as follows: NAGVMQNPRHLVRRRGQEARLRCSPMKGHSHVYWYRQLPEEGLKFMVYLQKENIIDESGMPKERFSAEFPKEGPSILRIQQVVRGDSAAYFCASSPDIYEQYFGPGTRLTVT.

V gene TRBV5-1 combines with J gene TRBJ2-4; TRBD1 matches 7 bases. Trimming took 4 bases from V and 3 from J; bases not matched to a gene: 7. This CDR3 comprises 15 residues. CDR1 and CDR2 from the germline V gene are SGHRS and YFSETQ. The CDR3 DNA follows: TGCGCCAGCAGCACCGGGACAGAGAGCAAAAACATTCAGTACTTC. This encodes CASSTGTESKNIQYF.

This clonotype was observed at least ten times. The chain recombines TRBV24-1 with TRBJ2-5; 9 nucleotides match TRBD2. The J segment lost 1 base and the V segment lost 4 bases, leaving 9 bases of the junction unmatched. The CDR3 is 17 amino acids. In germline, CDR1 is KGHDR, CDR2 SFDVKD. The CDR3 here is CATSDTTSGEVQETQYF. The CDR3 DNA is TGTGCCACCAGTGACACGACTAGCGGAGAAGTCCAAGAGACCCAGTACTTC.

This clonotype was seen repeatedly, ten times or more. The chain recombines TRBV29-1 with TRBJ2-1, with D uncertain. Germline CDR1 SQVTM, CDR2 ANQGSEA. Between the trimmed V and J ends, which lost 4 bases and 4 bases, there was a span of 14 bases. The CDR3 spans 14 residues. The CDR3, as DNA: TGCAGCGTTGGCACCGGGTATGGGTACAATGAGCAGTTCTTC. This encodes CSVGTGYGYNEQFF.

To note about this clonotype: This may stem from a read error, because a much larger clone lies one nucleotide away. The chain links TRBV5-1 to TRBJ2-1; D is unresolved. Germline values: CDR1 SGHRS, CDR2 YFSETQ. There are 14 residues in the CDR3. The ends were cut back, 3 bases at V and 9 bases at J, with 16 bases in the middle. Here the CDR3 reads CASSSREMFGEQFF. CDR3 coding DNA: TGCGCCAGCAGCTCCAGAGAGATGTTCGGTGAGCAGTTCTTC.

This clonotype was counted at least ten times. The rearrangement joins TRBV5-1 to TRBJ2-1, with D perhaps TRBD1 (6 bases). The CDR3 has 16 residues. V was shortened by 0 bases and J by 3 bases, with 13 bases between the two germline ends. The V gene's germline CDR1 is SGHRS and CDR2 YFSETQ. CDR3 sequence: CASSLGDRGGYNEQFF. The CDR3 bases are TGCGCCAGCAGCTTGGGAGACCGAGGGGGCTACAATGAGCAGTTCTTC.

The V and J genes are TRBV28 and TRBJ1-2; D is uncertain. Trimming left V 3 bases short and J 8 bases short, with 4 bases between. The germline gives CDR1 MDHEN, CDR2 SYDVKM. The CDR3 has 10 residues. As DNA, the CDR3 is TGTGCCAGCAGTTTTCAGGGCTACACCTTC. Translated: CASSFQGYTF.

The rearrangement joins TRBV2 to TRBJ2-1; 9 bases are shared with TRBD1. The germline V gene encodes CDR1 SNHLY and CDR2 FYNNEI. V shed 6 bases and J 6 bases; nucleotides not matched to a gene: 9. This CDR3 is 15 amino acids long. In DNA, the CDR3 is TGTGCCAGCAGACCTCAAACAGGGGGCTTCAATGAGCAGTTCTTC. Its translation is CASRPQTGGFNEQFF.

This clonotype was seen at least ten times. The chain employs TRBV6-5 and TRBJ2-3, with no clear D. This CDR3 region has 15 residues. The germline V gene encodes CDR1 MNHEY and CDR2 SVGAGI. V shed 6 bases and J shed 3 bases, with 16 bases lying between them. The CDR3 bases are TGTGCCAGCAGACCTAAGACAACTACAACAGATACGCAGTATTTT. Translated, it gives CASRPKTTTTDTQYF.

There are many counts of this clonotype. The chain employs TRBV6-1 and TRBJ1-5; 10 bases map to TRBD1. The germline V gene has CDR1 MNHNS and CDR2 SASEGT. Losses at the gene ends were 7 bases for V and 2 bases for J; bases not matched to a gene: 5. The CDR3 totals 15 residues. The CDR3 DNA sequence: TGTGCCAGCACTTACGGGACAGGGGGCAATCAGCCCCAGCATTTT. Translating gives CASTYGTGGNQPQHF.

In this sample, this clonotype turned up many times. The chain has TRBV6-1 and TRBJ2-2; a weak D match, TRBD2 (6 bases). This CDR3 is 18 amino acids long. Germline V gives CDR1 MNHNS, CDR2 SASEGT. Between the trimmed V and J ends, which lost 1 base and 4 bases, there was a span of 19 bases. CDR3 amino acids: CASSEVVGGPRTTGELFF. CDR3 in DNA: TGTGCCAGCAGTGAAGTTGTGGGAGGCCCGCGGACCACCGGGGAGCTGTTTTTT.

This clonotype has ten or more counts. The chain is built from TRBV10-3 and TRBJ2-3; the D gene is possibly TRBD2 (6 bases). Trimming cost V 4 bases and J 2 bases, with 25 bases left between them. Germline V gives CDR1 ENHRY, CDR2 SYGVKD. This CDR3 is 19 amino acids long. Here the CDR3 DNA reads TGTGCCATCAGTGGCCCGGGGGAGGCGGGCAGCGAATACACAGATACGCAGTATTTT. It yields the protein CAISGPGEAGSEYTDTQYF.

This clonotype was counted many times. The chain joins TRBV27 to TRBJ2-5; D is perhaps TRBD2 (7 bases). This CDR3 is 20 amino acids long. Germline V gives CDR1 MNHEY, CDR2 SMNVEV (reference sequence). Trimming took 3 bases from V and 1 from J, leaving 27 bases between them. CDR3 sequence: CASSFRPVGGGGVSQETQYF. CDR3 DNA: TGTGCCAGCAGTTTCCGACCAGTCGGGGGAGGGGGGGTATCCCAAGAGACCCAGTACTTC.